These T cell receptor beta chains were read from a single sample in a study of blood T cell repertoires in COVID-19. Assay: immunoSEQ multiplex PCR; the TCRdb copy retains only in-frame clones and omits some. The table shows about 530,000 clones, with approximately 91% occurring only once. Sample: peripheral blood. The receptors shown here come from a woman between 45 and 65 years old with COVID-19, enrolled during active disease. Both conserved end residues are part of each CDR3. D genes are given only for firm matches. Some rows have no size entry. The others give once, few or many, or a class for an expanded clone.

D gene: NA
V gene: TRBV6-5
clone size: NA
J gene: TRBJ1-6
CDR3 DNA: TGTGCCAGCAGTTCTAATACGGTGATTTCACCCCTCCACTTT
CDR3 protein: CASSSNTVISPLHF

D gene: NA
V gene: TRBV3-1/TRBV3-2
clone size: NA
J gene: TRBJ1-2
CDR3 DNA: TGTGCCAGCAGCCGCAACGGGGGGGATGGCTACACCTTC
CDR3 protein: CASSRNGGDGYTF

D gene: NA
V gene: TRBV5-1
clone size: NA
J gene: TRBJ2-6
CDR3 DNA: TGCGCCAGCAGCTTGGAACCCGGGACCAACGTCCTGACTTTC
CDR3 protein: CASSLEPGTNVLTF

D gene: NA
V gene: TRBV27
clone size: NA
J gene: TRBJ1-1
CDR3 DNA: TGTGCCAGCAGTTTAGGTGCGGGGGCAGTGGTGGACACTGAAGCTTTCTTT
CDR3 protein: CASSLGAGAVVDTEAFF

D gene: TRBD1
V gene: TRBV5-1
clone size: NA
J gene: TRBJ1-1
CDR3 DNA: TGCGCCAGCAGTCAGGGGGCGCAAGGGACTGAAGCTTTCTTT
CDR3 protein: CASSQGAQGTEAFF

D gene: NA
V gene: TRBV11-2
clone size: NA
J gene: TRBJ2-1
CDR3 DNA: TGTGCCAGCAGCTCTCGACTAGGCAATGAGCAGTTCTTC
CDR3 protein: CASSSRLGNEQFF

D gene: NA
V gene: TRBV15
clone size: NA
J gene: TRBJ1-4
CDR3 DNA: TGTGCCACCAGCAGTGACCGACAGTTGGGTTTTGCGGAAAAACTGTTTTTT
CDR3 protein: CATSSDRQLGFAEKLFF

D gene: NA
V gene: TRBV6-1
clone size: NA
J gene: TRBJ1-5
CDR3 DNA: TGTGCCAGCAGTGAACGAGGAGGGTTCCAGCCCCAGCATTTT
CDR3 protein: CASSERGGFQPQHF

D gene: TRBD1
V gene: TRBV6-5
clone size: NA
J gene: TRBJ2-7
CDR3 DNA: TGTGCCAGCAGTCCGGACAGGGGTTACGAGCAGTACTTC
CDR3 protein: CASSPDRGYEQYF

D gene: TRBD1
V gene: TRBV11-2
clone size: NA
J gene: TRBJ2-7
CDR3 DNA: TGTGCCAGCAGCACCCCGACAGGGGCCCACGAGCAGTACTTC
CDR3 protein: CASSTPTGAHEQYF

D gene: NA
V gene: TRBV3-1/TRBV3-2
clone size: few
J gene: TRBJ2-4
CDR3 DNA: TGTGCCAGCAGCCATCCCCAAATTGTCAAAAACATTCAGTACTTC
CDR3 protein: CASSHPQIVKNIQYF

D gene: TRBD1
V gene: TRBV27
clone size: NA
J gene: TRBJ1-2
CDR3 DNA: TGTGCCAGCAGTTTATCGGGACAGGGGTACGAAAGCTATGGCTACACCTTC
CDR3 protein: CASSLSGQGYESYGYTF

D gene: NA
V gene: TRBV6-5
clone size: NA
J gene: TRBJ1-1
CDR3 DNA: TGTGCCAGCAGTTCAGGGATCGAAGCTTTCTTT
CDR3 protein: CASSSGIEAFF

D gene: NA
V gene: TRBV12-3/TRBV12-4
clone size: once
J gene: TRBJ2-5
CDR3 DNA: TGTGCCAGCAGTTTAGGGGGCGAGGAGACCCAGTACTTC
CDR3 protein: CASSLGGEETQYF

D gene: TRBD1
V gene: TRBV25-1
clone size: NA
J gene: TRBJ1-2
CDR3 DNA: TGTGCCAGCAGAGGACAGGGATTATCCTATGGCTACACCTTC
CDR3 protein: CASRGQGLSYGYTF

D gene: TRBD2
V gene: TRBV7-3
clone size: NA
J gene: TRBJ2-7
CDR3 DNA: TGTGCCAGCAGCTCCGCCGGGGGGGGCGAGCAGTACTTC
CDR3 protein: CASSSAGGGEQYF

D gene: NA
V gene: TRBV20-1
clone size: NA
J gene: TRBJ2-3
CDR3 DNA: TGCAGTGCTAGTATAGGACTTAGCACAGATACGCAGTATTTT
CDR3 protein: CSASIGLSTDTQYF

D gene: NA
V gene: TRBV10-3
clone size: many
J gene: TRBJ2-1
CDR3 DNA: TGTGCCATCAGTGGGCGGACAGAGAGCTCCTACAATGAGCAGTTCTTC
CDR3 protein: CAISGRTESSYNEQFF

D gene: NA
V gene: TRBV3-1/TRBV3-2
clone size: NA
J gene: TRBJ1-3
CDR3 DNA: TGTGCCAGCAGCCAGAAAACAGGGCTACTTTCTGGAAACACCATATATTTT
CDR3 protein: CASSQKTGLLSGNTIYF

D gene: TRBD1
V gene: TRBV19
clone size: NA
J gene: TRBJ2-1
CDR3 DNA: TGTGCCGTGGCAAGGGGAGACACAGGGGCGAGGGATGAGCAGTTCTTC
CDR3 protein: CAVARGDTGARDEQFF

D gene: TRBD1
V gene: TRBV10-1
clone size: NA
J gene: TRBJ2-5
CDR3 DNA: TGCGCCAGCAGTGAGGGGACAGTCCGGGGAGAGACCCAGTACTTC
CDR3 protein: CASSEGTVRGETQYF

D gene: NA
V gene: TRBV3-1/TRBV3-2
clone size: NA
J gene: TRBJ2-5
CDR3 DNA: TGTGCCAGCAGCGGGACGGGGGGACACGCCCCGTACCAAGAGACCCAGTACTTC
CDR3 protein: CASSGTGGHAPYQETQYF

D gene: NA
V gene: TRBV6-5
clone size: NA
J gene: TRBJ2-2
CDR3 DNA: TGTGCCAGCAGCCATCCTACAGGGAACGGGGAGCTGTTTTTT
CDR3 protein: CASSHPTGNGELFF

D gene: NA
V gene: TRBV9
clone size: NA
J gene: TRBJ1-2
CDR3 DNA: TGTGCCAGCAGCGTAGCCCCCCTAGCCGGCTACACCTTC
CDR3 protein: CASSVAPLAGYTF

D gene: NA
V gene: TRBV5-6
clone size: NA
J gene: TRBJ1-6
CDR3 DNA: TGTGCCAGCAGCTTGAGGGGCAGGTATAATTCACCCCTCCACTTT
CDR3 protein: CASSLRGRYNSPLHF

D gene: TRBD1
V gene: TRBV7-2
clone size: NA
J gene: TRBJ1-2
CDR3 DNA: TGTGCCAGCAGCCGCTCGCAGACAGGGGGTGGGGGCTACACCTTC
CDR3 protein: CASSRSQTGGGGYTF

D gene: TRBD1
V gene: TRBV10-2
clone size: once
J gene: TRBJ1-2
CDR3 DNA: TGCGCCAGCAGGTCCCCGGACAGGGTTTACTACACCTTC
CDR3 protein: CASRSPDRVYYTF

D gene: NA
V gene: TRBV5-1
clone size: NA
J gene: TRBJ2-7
CDR3 DNA: TGCGCCAGCAGCTTGATGGACAGTACTTACGAGCAGTACTTC
CDR3 protein: CASSLMDSTYEQYF

D gene: TRBD1
V gene: TRBV2
clone size: NA
J gene: TRBJ2-3
CDR3 DNA: TGTGCCAGCAGTGCGGACAGGGGGGCAGATACGCAGTATTTT
CDR3 protein: CASSADRGADTQYF

D gene: TRBD1
V gene: TRBV19
clone size: NA
J gene: TRBJ2-1
CDR3 DNA: TGTGCCAGTAGTATCGACAGGGGGTCCTACAATGAGCAGTTCTTC
CDR3 protein: CASSIDRGSYNEQFF

D gene: NA
V gene: TRBV7-2
clone size: NA
J gene: TRBJ2-7
CDR3 DNA: TGTGCCAGCAGCTTAGGGCCAGTCTACGAGCAGTACTTC
CDR3 protein: CASSLGPVYEQYF

D gene: NA
V gene: TRBV9
clone size: NA
J gene: TRBJ1-1
CDR3 DNA: TGTGCCAGCAGCGTAGACCCTCAGGGTGGGGACACTGAAGCTTTCTTT
CDR3 protein: CASSVDPQGGDTEAFF

D gene: NA
V gene: TRBV12-3/TRBV12-4
clone size: once
J gene: TRBJ1-5
CDR3 DNA: TGTGCCAGCAGTTTAACGGGGGAACAGCCCCAGCATTTT
CDR3 protein: CASSLTGEQPQHF

D gene: TRBD1
V gene: TRBV6-5
clone size: NA
J gene: TRBJ1-1
CDR3 DNA: TGTGCCAGCAGTCGGACAGGGGCGGGTGAAGCTTTCTTT
CDR3 protein: CASSRTGAGEAFF

D gene: TRBD1
V gene: TRBV19
clone size: NA
J gene: TRBJ1-2
CDR3 DNA: TGTGCCAGTAGTGAGATAGACAGGGTTGGAGGCTATGGCTACACCTTC
CDR3 protein: CASSEIDRVGGYGYTF

D gene: TRBD1
V gene: TRBV19
clone size: NA
J gene: TRBJ2-6
CDR3 DNA: TGTGCCAGTACCGGACAGGGGGCATTGTCTGGGGCCAACGTCCTGACTTTC
CDR3 protein: CASTGQGALSGANVLTF

D gene: NA
V gene: TRBV6-6
clone size: NA
J gene: TRBJ1-2
CDR3 DNA: TGTGCCAGCAGTTACTCTCCACAGGGCGAGGGCTACACCTTC
CDR3 protein: CASSYSPQGEGYTF

D gene: NA
V gene: TRBV29-1
clone size: few
J gene: TRBJ1-2
CDR3 DNA: TGCAGCGCCCGCGGACTGACACGCGCGACCTTC
CDR3 protein: CSARGLTRATF

D gene: NA
V gene: TRBV6-5
clone size: NA
J gene: TRBJ2-7
CDR3 DNA: TGTGCTAGCAGTCCGGCCGGGTCCTACGAGCAGTACTTC
CDR3 protein: CASSPAGSYEQYF

D gene: NA
V gene: TRBV3-1/TRBV3-2
clone size: NA
J gene: TRBJ2-3
CDR3 DNA: TGTGCCAGCAGCCTGACTACCCTCGGGCGGGGTGACACAGATACGCAGTATTTT
CDR3 protein: CASSLTTLGRGDTDTQYF

D gene: NA
V gene: TRBV27
clone size: NA
J gene: TRBJ1-4
CDR3 DNA: TGTGCCAGCAGTTTCTTGAATGAAAAACTGTTTTTT
CDR3 protein: CASSFLNEKLFF

D gene: NA
V gene: TRBV6-5
clone size: NA
J gene: TRBJ1-1
CDR3 DNA: TGTGCCAGCAGTTCCGGGGGAGGGGGCACTGAAGCTTTCTTT
CDR3 protein: CASSSGGGGTEAFF

D gene: NA
V gene: TRBV6-2/TRBV6-3
clone size: NA
J gene: TRBJ1-1
CDR3 DNA: TGTGCCAGCAGCGACGGGGACATTGGCACTGAAGCTTTCTTT
CDR3 protein: CASSDGDIGTEAFF

D gene: TRBD1
V gene: TRBV7-3
clone size: NA
J gene: TRBJ2-3
CDR3 DNA: TGTGCCAGCAGCGAAAGGACAGGGGGCCAGCAGTATTTT
CDR3 protein: CASSERTGGQQYF

D gene: TRBD1
V gene: TRBV2
clone size: NA
J gene: TRBJ2-7
CDR3 DNA: TGTGCCAGCCGGGACAGGGACTCCTACGAGCAGTACTTC
CDR3 protein: CASRDRDSYEQYF